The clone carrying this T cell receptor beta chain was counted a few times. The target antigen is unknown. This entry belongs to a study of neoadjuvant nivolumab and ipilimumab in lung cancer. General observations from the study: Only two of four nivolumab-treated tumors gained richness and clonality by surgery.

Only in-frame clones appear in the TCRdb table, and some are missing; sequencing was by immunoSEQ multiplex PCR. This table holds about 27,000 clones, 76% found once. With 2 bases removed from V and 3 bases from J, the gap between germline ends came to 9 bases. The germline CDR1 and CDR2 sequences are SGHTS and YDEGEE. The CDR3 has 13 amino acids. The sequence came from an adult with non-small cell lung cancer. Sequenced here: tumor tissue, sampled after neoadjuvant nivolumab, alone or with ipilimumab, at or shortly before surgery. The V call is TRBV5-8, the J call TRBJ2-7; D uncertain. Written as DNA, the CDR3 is TGTGCCAGCAGCTTCTCACCCCTCTACGAGCAGTACTTC. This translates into CASSFSPLYEQYF.